Reported below is one T cell receptor (beta chain). CDR1 MNHEY and CDR2 SVGAGI come from the germline V gene. V lost 6 bases and J lost 11; bases outside the gene matches: 8. CDR3 size: 14 residues. The data derive from a study of blood T cell repertoires in COVID-19. Profiling relied on immunoSEQ multiplex PCR, and the TCRdb table lists in-frame clones only, not all of them. The sample carries approximately 170,000 clones, about 81% recorded once. The sample was peripheral blood. This receptor was obtained from a woman over 75 with acute or convalescent COVID-19. This rearrangement joins TRBV6-5 to TRBJ1-6, with 9 bases aligning to TRBD1. CDR3 region: CASRRGTGYAPLHF. CDR3 DNA sequence: TGTGCCAGCAGAAGAGGGACAGGGTATGCACCCCTCCACTTT.